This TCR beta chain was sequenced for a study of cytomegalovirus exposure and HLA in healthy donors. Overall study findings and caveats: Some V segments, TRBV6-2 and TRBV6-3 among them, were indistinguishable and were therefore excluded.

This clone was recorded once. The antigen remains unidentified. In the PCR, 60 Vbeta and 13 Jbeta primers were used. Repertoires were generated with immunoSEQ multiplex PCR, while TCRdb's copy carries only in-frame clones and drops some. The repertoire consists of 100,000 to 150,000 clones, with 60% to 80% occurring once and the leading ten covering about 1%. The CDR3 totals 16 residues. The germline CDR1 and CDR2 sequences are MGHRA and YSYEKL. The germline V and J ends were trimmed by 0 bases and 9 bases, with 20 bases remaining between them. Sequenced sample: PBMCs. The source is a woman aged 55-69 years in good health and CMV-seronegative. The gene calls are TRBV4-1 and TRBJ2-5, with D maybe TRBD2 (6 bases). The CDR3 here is CASSQEPGLLGSAQYF. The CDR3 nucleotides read TGCGCCAGCAGCCAAGAGCCCGGACTATTGGGCTCGGCCCAGTACTTC.